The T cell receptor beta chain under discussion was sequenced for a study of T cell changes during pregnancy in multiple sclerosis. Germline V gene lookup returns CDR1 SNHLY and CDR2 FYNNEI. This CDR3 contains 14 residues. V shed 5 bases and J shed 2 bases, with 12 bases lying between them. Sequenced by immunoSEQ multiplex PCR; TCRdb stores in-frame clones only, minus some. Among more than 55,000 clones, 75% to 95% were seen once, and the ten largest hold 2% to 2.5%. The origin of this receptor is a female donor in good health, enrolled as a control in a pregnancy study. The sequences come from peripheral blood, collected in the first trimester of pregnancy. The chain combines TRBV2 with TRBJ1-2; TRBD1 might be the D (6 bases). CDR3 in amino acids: CASSRDDRNYGYTF. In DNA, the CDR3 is TGTGCCAGCAGTCGAGATGACAGGAACTATGGCTACACCTTC.